These 32 T cell receptor beta chains originate from one sample sequenced in a study of CD8+ T cells in alopecia areata. The authors extracted RNA and reverse transcribed it into cDNA as the sequencing template. Clones were read by immunoSEQ multiplex PCR, and TCRdb kept only the in-frame ones, dropping some. The data show 100,000 to 150,000 clones, approximately 57% seen once. This sample's treatment: oral pan-JAK inhibitor, 5-10 mg twice daily. Here the sequenced sample was CD4+ T cells sorted from blood, taken at week 4, from a patient treated with tofacitinib. The receptor source for this set is a human donor with alopecia areata.

The chain couples TRBV20-1 to TRBJ1-2; D unresolved. Germline CDR1 and CDR2: DFQATT and SNEGSKA (reference sequence). Trimming removed 6 bases from V and 2 bases from J, with 7 bases in between. This CDR3 contains 11 residues. This CDR3 reads CSASPNYGYTF. The CDR3 DNA is TGCAGTGCCTCGCCCAACTATGGCTACACCTTC.

CDR3: CASSYSRGPDTQYF. For the CDR3, the DNA is TGTGCCAGCAGTTACTCGAGAGGGCCAGATACGCAGTATTTT. This sequence joins TRBV6-5 and TRBJ2-3; D possibly corresponds to TRBD2 (5 bases). The CDR3 is 14 residues long. Trimming shortened V by 0 bases and J by 4 bases, and 8 bases separated the two germline ends. CDR1 is MNHEY, CDR2 SVGAGI, per germline.

The chain couples TRBV7-9 to TRBJ1-1; TRBD1 matches at 8 bases. V lost 5 bases and J lost 4; bases outside the gene matches: 6. The V gene's germline CDR1 is SEHNR and CDR2 FQNEAQ (reference sequence). The length of the CDR3 is 14 residues. CDR3 in amino acids: CASSPTGGGTEAFF. The CDR3 DNA reads TGTGCCAGCAGCCCCACAGGGGGGGGCACTGAAGCTTTCTTT.

The chain uses TRBV11-2 and TRBJ2-2; D is ambiguous. The CDR3 sequence is 13 residues long. CDR1 SGHAT and CDR2 FQNNGV come from the germline V gene. V was cut by 1 base and J by 6 bases, with 6 bases left in between. CDR3 nucleotide sequence: TGTGCCAGCAGCTTAGCTTACGCCGGGGAGCTGTTTTTT. It specifies CASSLAYAGELFF. Full variable domain (missing parts from reference TRBV11-2 and TRBJ2-2): EAGVAQSPRYKIIEKRQSVAFWCNPISGHATLYWYQQILGQGPKLLIQFQNNGVVDDSQLPKDRFSAERLKGVDSTLKIQPAKLEDSAVYLCASSLAYAGELFFGEGSRLTVL.

The chain has TRBV5-1 and TRBJ2-7; TRBD1 is a possible D gene (5 bases). The CDR3 contains 13 residues. The V and J ends lost 5 bases and 7 bases respectively, with 16 bases between them. The germline gives CDR1 SGHRS, CDR2 YFSETQ. CDR3 loop: CASRGLGVSEQYF. The CDR3 region has the DNA TGCGCCAGCAGGGGGCTAGGAGTGTCGGAGCAGTACTTC.

The chain is built from TRBV5-1 and TRBJ2-7, with D unresolved. This CDR3 is 14 amino acids long. Trimming stripped 0 bases from V and 2 bases from J, with 9 bases between. Germline lookup yields CDR1 SGHRS and CDR2 YFSETQ. CDR3 in DNA: TGCGCCAGCAGCTTGGCGGGCGAGCCCTACGAGCAGTACTTC. This encodes CASSLAGEPYEQYF.

The rearrangement uses TRBV13 and TRBJ2-7; a weak D match, TRBD1 (5 bases). V lost 4 bases and J lost 2, with 15 bases in between. This CDR3 comprises 15 residues. The germline gives CDR1 PRHDT, CDR2 FYEKMQ (reference sequence). CDR3 DNA sequence: TGTGCCAGCAGCTCCAGACAGACTGGGGCCTACGAGCAGTACTTC. It translates to CASSSRQTGAYEQYF.

The rearrangement joins TRBV7-9 to TRBJ2-1; 8 nucleotides line up with TRBD2. The CDR3 consists of 17 residues. The J segment lost 6 bases and the V segment lost 5 bases, leaving 15 bases of the junction unmatched. Germline CDR1 and CDR2: SEHNR and FQNEAQ (reference sequence). DNA for the CDR3: TGTGCCAGCAGCCCGTTCTACAAGCGGGAGAAATTCAATGAGCAGTTCTTC. It translates to CASSPFYKREKFNEQFF.

V usage is TRBV29-1 and J usage is TRBJ2-7, with TRBD1 matching 9 bases. This CDR3 has 15 residues. After removal of 2 bases from V and 4 bases from J, the junction contained 9 bases not matched to a gene. Per germline, CDR1 SQVTM and CDR2 ANQGSEA. The CDR3 nucleotides are TGCAGCGTTGAAACCGGGACAGGGTATTCTTACGAGCAGTACTTC. This sequence encodes CSVETGTGYSYEQYF.

The gene calls are TRBV29-1 and TRBJ2-1; 11 bases map to TRBD1. CDR3 length: 13 amino acids. The V gene end was trimmed by 6 bases and the J gene end by 4 bases; junction bases not matched to a gene: 2. Germline CDR1 SQVTM, CDR2 ANQGSEA. CDR3 sequence (DNA): TGCAGCGTAGGGACAGGGGGATACAATGAGCAGTTCTTC. Protein product: CSVGTGGYNEQFF.

The sample holds a few counts of this clone. The J gene is TRBJ1-1, the V gene TRBV20-1; perhaps TRBD1 as D (5 bases). The CDR3 is made up of 11 amino acids. Per germline, CDR1 DFQATT and CDR2 SNEGSKA (reference sequence). Between the trimmed V and J ends, which lost 6 bases and 7 bases, there was a span of 12 bases. The CDR3 region has the DNA TGCAGTGCCCAGAGGGGCTTTGAAGCTTTCTTT. Encoded protein: CSAQRGFEAFF.

The CDR3 sequence: CASSLAHSQETQYF. CDR3 coding DNA: TGCGCCAGCAGCTTGGCACATAGCCAAGAGACCCAGTACTTC. The chain has TRBV5-1 and TRBJ2-5; D gene ambiguous. V lost 0 bases and J 1 base, leaving 7 bases between the germline ends. The CDR3 spans 14 residues. Germline V gene data show CDR1 as SGHRS and CDR2 as YFSETQ.

The chain links TRBV29-1 to TRBJ1-4; D unresolved. The V and J ends lost 6 bases and 0 bases respectively, with 8 bases between them. This CDR3 is built from 13 residues. Germline V gives CDR1 SQVTM, CDR2 ANQGSEA. DNA of the CDR3: TGCAGCGTCGGGGTCACAACTAATGAAAAACTGTTTTTT. It encodes CSVGVTTNEKLFF.

This chain links TRBV7-2 with TRBJ1-5; D is undetermined. CDR1 and CDR2 from the germline V gene are SGHTA and FQGNSA. Deletions cut 5 bases from V and 5 bases from J, with 10 bases between. This CDR3 contains 13 residues. CDR3 sequence (DNA): TGTGCCAGCAGCCGTGGGCCATATCAGCCCCAGCATTTT. Its protein is CASSRGPYQPQHF. The full variable domain, with the rest looked up from reference TRBV7-2 and TRBJ1-5, is GAGVSQSPSNKVTEKGKDVELRCDPISGHTALYWYRQSLGQGLEFLIYFQGNSAPDKSGLPSDRFSAERTGGSVSTLTIQRTQQEDSAVYLCASSRGPYQPQHFGDGTRLSIL.

This chain joins TRBV19 and TRBJ2-6; D is ambiguous. Germline CDR1 and CDR2: LNHDA and SQIVND (reference sequence). Trimming took off 5 bases at V and 2 bases at J, with 7 bases between the two ends. CDR3 size: 14 residues. The CDR3 DNA sequence: TGTGCCAGTAGTCGTGGAGCTGGGGCCAACGTCCTGACTTTC. This sequence encodes CASSRGAGANVLTF.

CDR3 in amino acids: CASSPLAGVSSYNEQFF. The DNA for the CDR3 is TGCGCCAGCAGCCCGCTAGCGGGGGTGAGCTCCTACAATGAGCAGTTCTTC. The chain uses TRBV5-1 and TRBJ2-1; TRBD2 matches at 10 bases. The CDR3 length is 17 residues. With 4 bases clipped from V and 0 bases from J, the junction kept 7 bases outside the gene matches. Germline V gene sequence: CDR1 SGHRS, CDR2 YFSETQ. Drawing the rest from reference TRBV5-1 and TRBJ2-1, the complete variable domain is KAGVTQTPRYLIKTRGQQVTLSCSPISGHRSVSWYQQTPGQGLQFLFEYFSETQRNKGNFPGRFSGRQFSNSRSEMNVSTLELGDSALYLCASSPLAGVSSYNEQFFGPGTRLTVL.

This clone was seen a handful of times. The V and J genes are TRBV5-1 and TRBJ2-5; no firm D call. The CDR3 contains 14 residues. Germline values: CDR1 SGHRS, CDR2 YFSETQ. Trimming shortened V by 5 bases and J by 1 base, and 12 bases separated the two germline ends. CDR3 sequence reads: CASSSSGSQETQYF. The CDR3 DNA follows: TGCGCCAGCAGTTCGAGTGGCAGCCAAGAGACCCAGTACTTC.

The V gene is TRBV27, the J gene TRBJ2-1; the D gene is possibly TRBD1 (6 bases). Looked up from germline, CDR1 is MNHEY and CDR2 is SMNVEV (reference sequence). V was pared by 7 bases and J by 5 bases, with 15 bases between. This CDR3 comprises 14 residues. This CDR3 reads CASTPHGDNNEQFF. Here the CDR3 DNA reads TGTGCCAGCACCCCCCATGGGGACAACAATGAGCAGTTCTTC.

The chain couples TRBV7-9 to TRBJ2-7; D might be TRBD2 (5 bases). CDR1 and CDR2 (germline): SEHNR, FQNEAQ (reference sequence). Trimming removed 0 bases from V and 6 bases from J, with 21 bases in between. The CDR3 contains 17 residues. The CDR3: CASSLARGPRSGAEQYF. The CDR3 DNA reads as TGTGCCAGCAGCTTAGCGCGAGGGCCTAGGTCCGGCGCCGAGCAGTACTTC.

CDR3 region: CASSLNPGVVQFF. The CDR3 bases are TGTGCCAGCAGCTTGAACCCCGGCGTGGTGCAGTTCTTC. V usage is TRBV5-4 and J usage is TRBJ2-1; D is ambiguous. The CDR3 totals 13 residues. Trimming left V 1 base short and J 12 bases short, with 14 bases between. CDR1 and CDR2 from the germline V gene are SGHNT and YYREEE (reference sequence).

The V and J genes are TRBV28 and TRBJ2-1; 10 bases align to TRBD2. V lost 5 bases and J lost 10; bases outside the gene matches: 11. CDR1 is MDHEN and CDR2 is SYDVKM in the germline V gene. The CDR3 is 15 residues long. CDR3 nucleotides: TGTGCCAGCAGTCTAGCTAAGCGGGAGGGACGGGAGCAGTTCTTC. Its translation is CASSLAKREGREQFF. Drawing the rest from reference TRBV28 and TRBJ2-1, the complete variable domain is DVKVTQSSRYLVKRTGEKVFLECVQDMDHENMFWYRQDPGLGLRLIYFSYDVKMKEKGDIPEGYSVSREKKERFSLILESASTNQTSMYLCASSLAKREGREQFFGPGTRLTVL.

This sequence joins TRBV9 and TRBJ2-7; no clear D gene. The CDR3 is 14 amino acids. Trimming took off 0 bases at V and 3 bases at J, with 10 bases between the two ends. Germline V gene sequence: CDR1 SGDLS, CDR2 YYNGEE. CDR3 region: CASSVGDTYYEQYF. The CDR3 DNA follows: TGTGCCAGCAGCGTAGGAGACACGTACTACGAGCAGTACTTC.

This clone turned up a few times. The rearrangement links TRBV28 to TRBJ2-1; 8 positions agree with TRBD2. After removal of 8 bases from V and 7 bases from J, the junction contained 7 bases not matched to a gene. The germline V gene has CDR1 MDHEN and CDR2 SYDVKM. The CDR3 covers 13 residues. CDR3 sequence reads: CASASGSTNEQFF. Written as DNA, the CDR3 is TGTGCCAGCGCGAGCGGGAGTACGAATGAGCAGTTCTTC.

The V and J genes are TRBV9 and TRBJ2-5; 10 nucleotides align to TRBD2. V lost 0 bases and J lost 0; bases outside the gene matches: 2. The germline gives CDR1 SGDLS, CDR2 YYNGEE. The CDR3 runs 16 residues. The CDR3 spells CASSVVAGGNQETQYF. CDR3 in DNA: TGTGCCAGCAGCGTAGTAGCGGGAGGCAACCAAGAGACCCAGTACTTC.

Here the CDR3 DNA reads TGTGCCAGCTCACCAGACAGGATGAATCAGCCCCAGCATTTT. Encoded protein: CASSPDRMNQPQHF. The J gene is TRBJ1-5, the V gene TRBV18, with a tentative D call TRBD1 (6 bases). Trimming removed 2 bases from V and 4 bases from J, with 9 bases in between. In germline, CDR1 is KGHSH, CDR2 LQKENI. This CDR3 spans 14 amino acids.

This clone was counted between two and nine times. The gene calls are TRBV29-1 and TRBJ1-2; no clear D gene. The CDR3 has 13 amino acids. Germline V lookup: CDR1 SQVTM, CDR2 ANQGSEA. V lost 4 bases to trimming and J lost 3 bases, with 12 bases between them. CDR3 region: CSVAFAVDYGYTF. The CDR3 DNA sequence: TGCAGCGTTGCCTTCGCGGTAGACTATGGCTACACCTTC.

This chain links TRBV5-1 with TRBJ1-5, with a weak D call TRBD1 (6 bases). V dropped 0 bases and J dropped 3 bases, with 10 bases sitting between them. From germline, CDR1 is SGHRS and CDR2 YFSETQ. The CDR3 runs 15 residues. In DNA form, the CDR3 reads TGCGCCAGCAGCTTGGCAGGGGTTAACAATCAGCCCCAGCATTTT. Translation: CASSLAGVNNQPQHF.

This clone was detected only a few times. The gene calls are TRBV5-6 and TRBJ2-1, with TRBD1 identical over 11 bases. CDR1 and CDR2 (germline): SGHDT, YYEEEE. The CDR3 spans 16 residues. V shed 0 bases and J 10 bases; nucleotides not matched to a gene: 9. CDR3 nucleotide sequence: TGTGCCAGCAGCTTGGTGGACAGGGGGCAATCAGGGGAGCAGTTCTTC. Translation gives CASSLVDRGQSGEQFF.

V gene TRBV7-3 combines with J gene TRBJ2-6; TRBD1 aligns across 7 bases. The length of the CDR3 is 15 residues. The ends lost 5 bases at V and 2 bases at J; junction bases unmatched: 3. The germline V gene has CDR1 SGHTA and CDR2 FQGTGA. The CDR3 sequence is CASSIDRAGANVLTF. The CDR3 coding sequence is TGTGCCAGCAGCATAGACAGGGCTGGGGCCAACGTCCTGACTTTC.

This clone appeared a few times. The rearrangement uses TRBV6-6 and TRBJ1-5, with 10 bases that match TRBD1. The CDR3 consists of 16 residues. V lost 5 bases to trimming and J lost 7 bases; unmatched junction nucleotides: 11. CDR1 and CDR2 (germline): MNHNY, SVGAGI (reference sequence). DNA of the CDR3: TGTGCCAGCAGTCCCCGGGACAGGGGATCGGGGCAGCCCCAGCATTTT. Its translation: CASSPRDRGSGQPQHF.

The chain joins TRBV9 to TRBJ2-5, with 7 nucleotides matching TRBD2. CDR3 length: 15 residues. The germline V gene has CDR1 SGDLS and CDR2 YYNGEE. With V trimmed by 4 bases and J by 0 bases, 6 bases remained unmatched. The CDR3 DNA reads TGTGCCAGCAGCCTTCAAGCGGGGAACCAAGAGACCCAGTACTTC. This translates into CASSLQAGNQETQYF.

J is TRBJ1-1 and V is TRBV30; unclear D gene. The V gene lost 5 bases and the J gene lost 1 base, with 14 bases spanning the gap. Germline-derived CDR1 and CDR2 are GTSNPN and SVGIG (reference sequence). This CDR3 has 14 residues. The CDR3 coding sequence is TGTGCCTGGGCGACAAGAACTGAGAACACTGAAGCTTTCTTT. Its translation: CAWATRTENTEAFF.